This T cell receptor (beta chain) was found in a study of T cells in Graves' hyperthyroidism and ophthalmopathy. Study results and caveats: Among clonotypes expanded in thyroid above 0.001, most were also found in blood. The model made its ophthalmopathy prediction, and onset followed a median around 6.5 months later.

This clonotype was found many times. Its antigen is unknown. TCR beta CDR3 sequences were amplified from RNA transcripts. First-round RT-PCR with HTBI primers amplified the TCR CDR3 region. TCRdb fed the multiplex PCR reads into MiXCR, producing one record per CDR3 protein. The table includes around 260,000 distinct CDR3 sequences, less than 30% detected once. The blood specimen was taken at initial hyperthyroidism diagnosis, before any ophthalmopathy symptoms. Using less than 12 ml of fresh peripheral blood, PBMCs were prepared. Sequenced input: blood. The sequence came from a middle-aged man with Graves' hyperthyroidism that later progressed to Graves' ophthalmopathy.

CDR3 nucleotide sequence: TGTGCCTGGAGTGACACTAGCGGGAGTGTACGTTTCACCGGGGAGCTGTTTTTT. This translates into CAWSDTSGSVRFTGELFF. The chain uses TRBV30 and TRBJ2-2; 11 bases are shared with TRBD2. Germline CDR1 is GTSNPN and CDR2 is SVGIG (reference sequence). This CDR3 is built from 18 residues. J was trimmed by 4 bases and V by 1 base; bases with no gene match: 11. Combining the CDR3 with reference TRBV30 and TRBJ2-2 gives the whole variable domain SQTIHQWPATLVQPVGSPLSLECTVEGTSNPNLYWYRQAAGRGLQLLFYSVGIGQISSEVPQNLSASRPQDRQFILSSKKLLLSDSGFYLCAWSDTSGSVRFTGELFFGEGSRLTVL.